This passage covers 20 T cell receptor beta chains from one sample sequenced in a study of blood T cell repertoires in COVID-19. Clones were read by immunoSEQ multiplex PCR, and TCRdb kept only the in-frame ones, dropping some. The sample lists 35,000 to 45,000 clones; 79% were seen once. Specimen: peripheral blood. These receptor sequences come from a man between 65 and 85 years old with acute or convalescent COVID-19.

This rearrangement joins TRBV29-1 to TRBJ1-3; perhaps TRBD1 as D (6 bases). Deletions cut 6 bases from V and 0 bases from J, with 12 bases between. CDR1 and CDR2 (germline): SQVTM, ANQGSEA. The CDR3 is made up of 14 amino acids. CDR3 DNA: TGCAGCGTCCGCCGGGACAACTCTGGAAACACCATATATTTT. As protein: CSVRRDNSGNTIYF.

This clone was detected a few times. This chain links TRBV6-2 or TRBV6-3 with TRBJ1-5; possibly TRBD1 for D (6 bases). Per the germline V gene, CDR1 is MNHEY and CDR2 is SVGEGT. V shed 2 bases and J shed 7 bases, with 12 bases lying between them. The length of the CDR3 is 14 residues. DNA of the CDR3: TGTGCCAGCAGTTACCTAGGGGGTAACCAGCCCCAGCATTTT. Amino acids: CASSYLGGNQPQHF.

This clone was picked up one time. The rearrangement joins TRBV19 to TRBJ2-6; 8 positions match TRBD2. Germline values: CDR1 LNHDA, CDR2 SQIVND (reference sequence). The ends lost 6 bases at V and 0 bases at J; junction bases unmatched: 7. The CDR3 sequence is 17 residues long. In DNA form, the CDR3 reads TGTGCCAGTAGAGGGCGGGGGGAGTTCTCTGGGGCCAACGTCCTGACTTTC. This gives the protein CASRGRGEFSGANVLTF.

This chain joins TRBV10-3 and TRBJ2-7; TRBD2 agrees at 10 bases. The CDR3 consists of 16 residues. Germline V gene lookup returns CDR1 ENHRY and CDR2 SYGVKD. V shed 4 bases and J 0 bases; nucleotides not matched to a gene: 6. For the CDR3, the DNA is TGTGCCATCAGTGGCCCGCCTAGCGGGAGCTCCTACGAGCAGTACTTC. Its protein is CAISGPPSGSSYEQYF.

The chain has TRBV7-9 and TRBJ2-2, with 11 bases matching TRBD2. Losses at the gene ends were 4 bases for V and 3 bases for J; bases not matched to a gene: 10. Germline V gives CDR1 SEHNR, CDR2 FQNEAQ (reference sequence). There are 18 residues in the CDR3. This CDR3 reads CASSSAGTSGTYTGELFF. The CDR3 DNA reads TGTGCCAGCAGCTCCGCCGGGACTAGCGGCACTTACACCGGGGAGCTGTTTTTT.

The chain employs TRBV7-2 and TRBJ2-7; 9 nucleotides line up with TRBD2. Per germline, CDR1 SGHTA and CDR2 FQGNSA. This CDR3 spans 15 amino acids. Trimming cost V 5 bases and J 7 bases; bases outside gene matches: 12. CDR3 amino acids: CASSPVAGAGAEQYF. The CDR3 coding sequence is TGTGCCAGCAGCCCCGTAGCGGGAGCGGGTGCGGAGCAGTACTTC.

This chain uses TRBV10-1 with TRBJ2-2; possibly TRBD1 for D (6 bases). V was shortened by 2 bases and J by 7 bases, with 14 bases between the two germline ends. Germline loops: CDR1 WNHNN, CDR2 SYGVQD (reference sequence). The CDR3 covers 15 residues. In DNA form, the CDR3 reads TGCGCCAGCAGTGAGACAGGGACCATGGGCGGGGAGCTGTTTTTT. Protein product: CASSETGTMGGELFF.

The CDR3 DNA sequence: TGTGCCACTAGGGGGCAGGGGGCAGATACGCAGTATTTT. Its protein product is CATRGQGADTQYF. The gene calls are TRBV24-1 and TRBJ2-3; 7 bases are a match to TRBD1. V trimming: 10 bases; J trimming: 4 bases; junction bases outside the gene matches: 7. CDR3 length: 13 amino acids. Germline-derived CDR1 and CDR2 are KGHDR and SFDVKD.

Notes on this clone: A read error may produce the germline difference seen at one junction end. The chain employs TRBV20-1 and TRBJ1-1; D is unclear. Germline-derived CDR1 and CDR2 are DFQATT and SNEGSKA (reference sequence). The CDR3 sequence is 10 residues long. The CDR3 nucleotides are TGCAGTGCTATGAGGAGGGAGGGTCTCTTT. Amino acids: CSAMRREGLF.

The rearrangement links TRBV27 to TRBJ1-2, with 7 nucleotides matching TRBD1. The trim removed 4 bases at V and 4 bases at J, leaving 6 bases unmatched. Looked up from germline, CDR1 is MNHEY and CDR2 is SMNVEV (reference sequence). This CDR3 contains 14 residues. CDR3 nucleotides: TGTGCCAGCAGTTACAGGGGCCTCTCCTATGGCTACACCTTC. This gives the protein CASSYRGLSYGYTF.

The chain carries TRBV20-1 and TRBJ2-1; perhaps TRBD2 as D (5 bases). V shed 6 bases and J shed 10 bases, with 13 bases lying between them. This CDR3 has 11 residues. Looked up from germline, CDR1 is DFQATT and CDR2 is SNEGSKA (reference sequence). The CDR3 bases are TGCAGTGCAAGCCTGTGGGAGGAGCAGTTCTTC. Translation gives CSASLWEEQFF.

This clone has only a few counts. V and J are TRBV19 and TRBJ2-1; no clear D. V gave up 6 bases and J gave up 8 bases, with 11 bases separating them. Germline V gene lookup returns CDR1 LNHDA and CDR2 SQIVND (reference sequence). The CDR3 consists of 12 residues. Here the CDR3 reads CASSGFLYEQFF. The DNA of the CDR3 is TGTGCCAGTAGCGGTTTCCTCTATGAGCAGTTCTTC.

The gene calls are TRBV7-9 and TRBJ2-2; 9 nucleotides match TRBD1. J lost 5 bases, V lost 2 bases, and 3 bases had no gene match. The CDR3 covers 15 residues. In germline, CDR1 is SEHNR, CDR2 FQNEAQ (reference sequence). The CDR3 spells CASSLTGGKTGELFF. For the CDR3, the DNA is TGTGCCAGCAGCTTAACAGGGGGCAAAACCGGGGAGCTGTTTTTT.

The chain employs TRBV3-1 (or the pseudogene TRBV3-2) and TRBJ2-1; 16 bases are shared with TRBD2. This CDR3 comprises 18 residues. Trimming took 4 bases from V and 6 from J; bases not matched to a gene: 9. Germline V gene data show CDR1 as LGHDT and CDR2 as YNNKEL (reference sequence). CDR3 nucleotides: TGTGCCAGCAGCCGCGCCGGGACTAGCGGGAGGGCCGGCAATGAGCAGTTCTTC. Its translation: CASSRAGTSGRAGNEQFF.

The chain carries TRBV7-2 and TRBJ1-1; 7 bases line up with TRBD1. V was clipped by 0 bases and J by 3 bases; unmatched bases: 4. The CDR3 totals 15 residues. The germline gives CDR1 SGHTA, CDR2 FQGNSA. The CDR3 DNA reads as TGTGCCAGCAGCTTAGCGGGCAGGGGGGACACTGAAGCTTTCTTT. Its translation is CASSLAGRGDTEAFF.

The V call is TRBV5-1, the J call TRBJ2-7; 11 bases agree with TRBD2. J gave up 5 bases and V 4 bases, and 8 bases lay outside the gene matches. Germline V gives CDR1 SGHRS, CDR2 YFSETQ. The CDR3 has 15 amino acids. CDR3 coding DNA: TGCGCCAGCAGCCCGGGACTAGCGGTATCGAACGAGCAGTACTTC. This translates into CASSPGLAVSNEQYF.

The chain combines TRBV28 with TRBJ2-7, with TRBD2 identical over 9 bases. Looked up from germline, CDR1 is MDHEN and CDR2 is SYDVKM. The CDR3 is 14 residues long. V lost 2 bases, J lost 5 bases, and 4 bases stayed unmatched. The CDR3 DNA reads as TGTGCCAGCAGTTTACTAGCGGGGAGAAACGAGCAGTACTTC. Translating it yields CASSLLAGRNEQYF.

The V call is TRBV7-3, the J call TRBJ2-7; 8 bases agree with TRBD1. CDR1 and CDR2 (germline): SGHTA, FQGTGA. J lost 5 bases, V lost 5 bases, and 8 bases had no gene match. The CDR3 runs to 14 residues. The CDR3 loop reads CASSPWTGWNEQYF. CDR3 in DNA: TGTGCCAGCAGCCCGTGGACAGGGTGGAACGAGCAGTACTTC.

The chain is built from TRBV3-1 (or the pseudogene TRBV3-2) and TRBJ1-1; TRBD1 matches 8 bases. Germline V gene lookup returns CDR1 LGHDT and CDR2 YNNKEL (reference sequence). The CDR3 runs 14 residues. V shed 1 base and J 3 bases; nucleotides not matched to a gene: 1. The DNA of the CDR3 is TGTGCCAGCAGCCAAGTACAGGGGGACACTGAAGCTTTCTTT. The encoded protein is CASSQVQGDTEAFF.

This rearrangement joins TRBV5-4 to TRBJ1-2, with D tentatively TRBD1 (5 bases). CDR1 and CDR2 from the germline V gene are SGHNT and YYREEE (reference sequence). The CDR3 is made up of 14 amino acids. Trimming removed 3 bases at V and 8 bases at J, with 17 bases between. CDR3 nucleotides: TGTGCCAGCAGCTACTCGGGGGATTGGTTGGGCTACACCTTC. It encodes CASSYSGDWLGYTF.